This passage covers 3 T cell receptor beta chains from one sample sequenced in a study of blood T cell repertoires in COVID-19 (TCRdb year 2020). The receptor library was made with the immunoSEQ multiplex PCR assay. In its TCRdb copy, this immuneACCESS table keeps in-frame sequences only and misses some clones. Where compared with another copy, unresolved V genes explain less than half of these, and the others have no known cause. The sample table shows 50,000 to 65,000 clones, and roughly 85% are seen once. The ten most abundant clones make up about 1.1% of the sample. Sequencing used peripheral blood. These receptors were collected from a man aged 35 to 55 with acute or convalescent COVID-19.

This clone was found a few times. The CDR3 loop is CASRLAGSSYNEQFF. For the CDR3, the DNA is TGTGCCAGTAGATTAGCGGGGAGCTCCTACAATGAGCAGTTCTTC. The chain combines TRBV19 with TRBJ2-1; 8 bases agree with TRBD2. This CDR3 region has 15 residues. In germline, CDR1 is LNHDA, CDR2 SQIVND (reference sequence). The V gene end was trimmed by 6 bases and the J gene end by 0 bases; junction bases not matched to a gene: 4.

V usage is TRBV2 and J usage is TRBJ2-3; 8 nucleotides match TRBD2. With V trimmed by 0 bases and J by 6 bases, 14 bases remained unmatched. The CDR3 is 18 residues long. Germline assignment: CDR1 SNHLY and CDR2 FYNNEI. The CDR3 DNA sequence: TGTGCCAGCAGTGAAGCGGGGGCCCCGACTAGCGTCCGGGATACGCAGTATTTT. Translation: CASSEAGAPTSVRDTQYF.

The genes are TRBV18 and TRBJ1-4; D is unresolved. Per the germline V gene, CDR1 is KGHSH and CDR2 is LQKENI. CDR3 size: 16 residues. The V end was cut by 4 bases, the J end by 10 bases, with 22 bases between. The CDR3 DNA follows: TGTGCCAGCTCACTAGACCCGTATGTACAGTCTTCAAAACTGTTTTTT. This sequence encodes CASSLDPYVQSSKLFF.